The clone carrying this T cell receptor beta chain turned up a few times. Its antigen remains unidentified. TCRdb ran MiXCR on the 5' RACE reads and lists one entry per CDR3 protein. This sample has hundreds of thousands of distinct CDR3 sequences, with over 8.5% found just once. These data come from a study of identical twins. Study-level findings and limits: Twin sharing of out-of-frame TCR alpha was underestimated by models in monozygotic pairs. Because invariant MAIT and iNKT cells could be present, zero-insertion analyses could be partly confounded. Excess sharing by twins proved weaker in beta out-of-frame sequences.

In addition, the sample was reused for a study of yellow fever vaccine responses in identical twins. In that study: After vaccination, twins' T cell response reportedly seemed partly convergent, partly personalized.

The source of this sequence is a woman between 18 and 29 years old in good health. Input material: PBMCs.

CDR3 bases: TGTGCCAGCAGTTACCCACTCACCGGGGAGCTGTTTTTT. Its protein product is CASSYPLTGELFF. The chain is built from TRBV6-2 or TRBV6-3 and TRBJ2-2; D gene ambiguous. This CDR3 spans 13 amino acids. Germline V gene lookup returns CDR1 MNHEY and CDR2 SVGEGT. The V end was cut by 2 bases, the J end by 4 bases, with 5 bases between.